This T cell receptor (beta chain) was obtained from a study of cytomegalovirus exposure and HLA in healthy donors. Findings and caveats of the study: Despite most TCR sequences being rare, some public TCRs occurred in many donors. Exclusion as indistinguishable affected some V segments, including TRBV6-2 and TRBV6-3.

As concerns this clone: Its antigen is not known.

Primers for the PCR totalled 60 Vbeta and 13 Jbeta. Some clones are missing from TCRdb's copy, which holds only in-frame ones; the method was immunoSEQ multiplex PCR. The profile shows more than 90,000 clones, 70% to 85% of them singletons. This CDR3 region has 15 residues. Unmatched junction bases numbered 0, after V lost 1 base and J lost 0 bases. Looked up from germline, CDR1 is MGHDK and CDR2 is SYGVNS. The sample consisted of PBMCs. This TCR was recovered from a man between 50 and 59 years old in good health and CMV-seronegative. This chain uses TRBV25-1 with TRBJ2-3; 8 nucleotides line up with TRBD1. CDR3 nucleotide sequence: TGTGCCAGCAGTGAATGGACAGGGAGCACAGATACGCAGTATTTT. This translates into CASSEWTGSTDTQYF.